The present TCR beta chain was sequenced within a study of blood T cell repertoires in COVID-19. Study in general: From the United States, Italy and Spain came samples of acute and convalescent COVID-19. Sources were T cells, B-cell-depleted T cells, or PBMCs; the material itself was cDNA or gDNA.

Original processing notes: Reference gene primer amplification yielded estimated nucleated cell counts. Profiling relied on immunoSEQ multiplex PCR, and the TCRdb table lists in-frame clones only, not all of them. D and trimming were read from the DNA, whereas the V and J calls and clone size are those reported in that table. The table includes some 83,000 clones, around 87% detected once. Germline CDR1 reads SEHNR; CDR2 reads FQNEAQ (reference sequence). The CDR3 sequence is 17 residues long. The V end lost 5 bases, the J end lost 3 bases, and 19 bases lay between the germline ends. The receptor comes from a man older than 75 with active or convalescent COVID-19. V usage is TRBV7-9 and J usage is TRBJ1-4; weak D call: TRBD1 (5 bases). Sequencing input: peripheral blood. The CDR3 sequence is CASSPPHGGAANEKLFF. The CDR3, as DNA: TGTGCCAGCAGCCCCCCCCACGGAGGGGCGGCTAATGAAAAACTGTTTTTT.